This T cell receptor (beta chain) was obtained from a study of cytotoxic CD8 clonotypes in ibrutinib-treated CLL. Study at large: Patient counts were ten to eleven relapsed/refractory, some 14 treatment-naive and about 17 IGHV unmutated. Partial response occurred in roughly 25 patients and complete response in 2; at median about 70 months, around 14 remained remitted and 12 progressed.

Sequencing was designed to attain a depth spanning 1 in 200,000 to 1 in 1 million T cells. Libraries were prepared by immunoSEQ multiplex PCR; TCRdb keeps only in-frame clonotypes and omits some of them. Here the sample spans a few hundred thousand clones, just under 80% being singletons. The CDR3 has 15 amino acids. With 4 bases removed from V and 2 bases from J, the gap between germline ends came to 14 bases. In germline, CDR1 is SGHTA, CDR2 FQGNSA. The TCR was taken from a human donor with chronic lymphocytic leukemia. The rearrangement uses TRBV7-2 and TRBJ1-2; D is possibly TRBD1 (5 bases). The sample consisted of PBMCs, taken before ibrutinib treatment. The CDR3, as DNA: TGTGCCAGCAGCTCCCGACAGCTCATAAACTATGGCTACACCTTC. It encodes CASSSRQLINYGYTF.